The following is a TCR beta chain sequence with its context. Via MiXCR, TCRdb re-called the 5' RACE reads, giving one row per CDR3 protein. The table includes over 8,000 distinct CDR3 sequences, 55% to 80% detected once. The CDR3 contains 14 residues. The germline V gene encodes CDR1 DFQATT and CDR2 SNEGSKA (reference sequence). With 1 base clipped from V and 4 bases from J, the junction kept 3 bases outside the gene matches. This chain uses TRBV20-1 with TRBJ2-2, with TRBD2 identical over 7 bases. Sequencing input: tumor-infiltrating naive CD4+ T cells sorted from the breast tumor. Subset of the sample: naive CD4+ T cells, CD4+CD45RA+CD25-. The receptor's source is a female donor with breast cancer. This CDR3 is CSARARTSTGELFF. Written as DNA, the CDR3 is TGCAGTGCTAGAGCCCGGACTAGCACCGGGGAGCTGTTTTTT.